These 15 T cell receptor beta chains were sequenced from one sample in a study of blood T cell repertoires in COVID-19. Sequencing used immunoSEQ multiplex PCR; TCRdb keeps in-frame clones, though not all of them. The table shows around 78,000 clones, with 80% to 95% occurring only once. The material sequenced was peripheral blood. The receptors here all came from a woman aged 45-65 years in a cohort sampled during active COVID-19.

This chain links TRBV28 with TRBJ1-5, with D perhaps matching TRBD1 (5 bases). The germline gives CDR1 MDHEN, CDR2 SYDVKM. The CDR3 is made up of 12 amino acids. V was pared by 5 bases and J by 9 bases, with 11 bases between. The CDR3 is CASSPRVGPQHF. DNA of the CDR3: TGTGCCAGCAGTCCCAGGGTTGGGCCCCAGCATTTT.

The chain couples TRBV15 to TRBJ2-7, with D possibly matching TRBD1 (6 bases). The V end lost 1 base, the J end lost 5 bases, and 12 bases lay between the germline ends. The CDR3 is 14 amino acids. The germline V gene encodes CDR1 LNHNV and CDR2 YYDKDF (reference sequence). In nucleotides, the CDR3 is TGTGCCACCAGCAGAGTCCCACAGGGAAACGAGCAGTACTTC. Translating gives CATSRVPQGNEQYF.

This sequence joins TRBV28 and TRBJ1-5; 9 nucleotides line up with TRBD1. Per the germline V gene, CDR1 is MDHEN and CDR2 is SYDVKM. This CDR3 is built from 16 residues. V lost 6 bases and J lost 6; bases outside the gene matches: 12. CDR3 sequence reads: CASRSPGQGLFQPQHF. CDR3 DNA: TGTGCCAGCAGGTCACCGGGACAGGGTCTCTTTCAGCCCCAGCATTTT.

V is TRBV6-5 and J is TRBJ1-1; 8 bases align to TRBD1. Trimming cost V 6 bases and J 5 bases; bases outside gene matches: 11. CDR1 MNHEY and CDR2 SVGAGI come from the germline V gene. The CDR3 contains 15 residues. CDR3 protein: CASRPWGTGFTEAFF. The CDR3 DNA follows: TGTGCCAGCAGACCCTGGGGGACAGGATTTACTGAAGCTTTCTTT.

V and J are TRBV3-1 (or the pseudogene TRBV3-2) and TRBJ2-1; a possible D gene is TRBD2 (5 bases). Trimming stripped 5 bases from V and 9 bases from J, with 20 bases between. The germline CDR1 and CDR2 sequences are LGHDT and YNNKEL (reference sequence). The CDR3 is 15 residues long. The CDR3 sequence: CASSEGIPGSGEQFF. The CDR3 bases are TGTGCCAGCAGCGAAGGAATACCTGGGAGTGGTGAGCAGTTCTTC.

The rearrangement uses TRBV18 and TRBJ2-7; D gene uncertain. V was cut by 6 bases and J by 3 bases, with 15 bases left in between. There are 14 residues in the CDR3. Germline CDR1 is KGHSH and CDR2 is LQKENI. The CDR3 DNA sequence: TGTGCCAGCTCCCAGGCAGGTCAACTCTACGAGCAGTACTTC. It yields the protein CASSQAGQLYEQYF.

The chain carries TRBV14 and TRBJ1-2; 7 bases fit TRBD1. V lost 4 bases to trimming and J lost 8 bases; unmatched junction nucleotides: 16. CDR3 length: 16 amino acids. Germline V gene sequence: CDR1 SGHDN, CDR2 FVKESK. CDR3 sequence reads: CASSRAGTASPGGYTF. CDR3 nucleotide sequence: TGTGCCAGCAGCCGGGCCGGGACAGCCTCCCCTGGGGGCTACACCTTC.

This chain connects TRBV10-3 to TRBJ1-3; the D is unclear. The CDR3 length is 17 residues. Between the trimmed V and J ends, which lost 2 bases and 0 bases, there was a span of 14 bases. Germline loops: CDR1 ENHRY, CDR2 SYGVKD. CDR3 amino acids: CAISETERLVSGNTIYF. CDR3 nucleotides: TGTGCCATCAGTGAGACGGAGAGGTTGGTCTCTGGAAACACCATATATTTT.

The rearrangement uses TRBV27 and TRBJ1-1, with D perhaps matching TRBD1 (6 bases). Trimming removed 6 bases from V and 2 bases from J, with 10 bases in between. This CDR3 spans 13 amino acids. CDR1 and CDR2 (germline): MNHEY, SMNVEV (reference sequence). CDR3 DNA: TGTGCCAGCAGGGACAGCCCTAACACTGAAGCTTTCTTT. Translated: CASRDSPNTEAFF.

The DNA for the CDR3 is TGTGCCAGCTCACCAAAGATTAGCGAGACCTACAATGAGCAGTTCTTC. This codes for CASSPKISETYNEQFF. The chain is built from TRBV18 and TRBJ2-1; maybe TRBD2 (5 bases). Trimming left V 2 bases short and J 2 bases short, with 13 bases between. Per germline, CDR1 KGHSH and CDR2 LQKENI. The CDR3 covers 16 residues.

This chain connects TRBV3-1 (or the pseudogene TRBV3-2) to TRBJ2-7; TRBD1 aligns across 7 bases. The ends lost 8 bases at V and 0 bases at J; junction bases unmatched: 4. The CDR3 extends over 13 amino acids. Germline V gene data show CDR1 as LGHDT and CDR2 as YNNKEL (reference sequence). The CDR3 loop is CASGDRLSYEQYF. The CDR3 nucleotides are TGTGCCAGCGGGGACAGACTCTCCTACGAGCAGTACTTC.

V gene TRBV19 combines with J gene TRBJ1-4; 8 bases align to TRBD1. Germline CDR1 LNHDA, CDR2 SQIVND (reference sequence). This CDR3 is 15 amino acids long. V shed 6 bases and J 5 bases; nucleotides not matched to a gene: 8. This chain's CDR3 is CASSDRGSRNEKLFF. In DNA, the CDR3 is TGTGCCAGTAGCGACAGGGGTTCGCGGAATGAAAAACTGTTTTTT.

The V and J genes are TRBV7-2 and TRBJ1-4; D is perhaps TRBD1 (5 bases). V lost 1 base and J 5 bases, leaving 11 bases between the germline ends. The CDR3 contains 15 residues. From germline, CDR1 is SGHTA and CDR2 FQGNSA. The CDR3 is CASSLGDLGNEKLFF. CDR3 coding DNA: TGTGCCAGCAGCTTAGGGGACTTGGGAAATGAAAAACTGTTTTTT.

The chain joins TRBV27 to TRBJ1-6, with D maybe TRBD1 (5 bases). This CDR3 has 16 amino acids. V was pared by 4 bases and J by 7 bases, with 17 bases between. Germline CDR1 reads MNHEY; CDR2 reads SMNVEV (reference sequence). Here the CDR3 reads CASSYGGSRTNSPLHF. The CDR3 DNA sequence: TGTGCCAGCAGTTACGGGGGTTCCAGGACGAATTCACCCCTCCACTTT.

The chain recombines TRBV7-8 with TRBJ1-6; possibly TRBD1 for D (5 bases). Trimming took off 3 bases at V and 7 bases at J, with 13 bases between the two ends. Germline values: CDR1 SGHVS, CDR2 FQNEAQ. This CDR3 region has 15 residues. The DNA of the CDR3 is TGTGCCAGCAGCTTCGGGAGGGACCAAAATTCACCCCTCCACTTT. It encodes CASSFGRDQNSPLHF.